This T cell receptor beta chain was documented in a study of T cell responses to AZD1222 COVID-19 vaccine. The sample holds one count of this clone. Sequencing was performed with immunoSEQ multiplex PCR; in TCRdb, only in-frame clones are kept and a portion is missing. The table includes roughly 120,000 clones, around 89% detected once. Trimming at V came to 4 bases and at J to 5 bases, leaving 7 bases not matched to a gene. Germline-derived CDR1 and CDR2 are LGHDT and YNNKEL (reference sequence). There are 17 residues in the CDR3. This sequence joins TRBV3-1 (or the pseudogene TRBV3-2) and TRBJ2-2, with 13 bases that match TRBD2. The TCR originated in an adult who received the AZD1222 COVID-19 vaccine. The sequences come from peripheral blood, collected 28 days after the second AZD1222 dose. Written as DNA, the CDR3 is TGTGCCAGCAGCCCCTTACTAGCGGGAGGGCCGACCGGGGAGCTGTTTTTT. Its translation: CASSPLLAGGPTGELFF.